This T cell receptor (beta chain) comes out of a study of control samples from healthy donors and cancer patients (dated by TCRdb to about 2020). Receptor amplification or capture employed the immunoSEQ multiplex PCR assay. TCRdb retrieved this table from immuneACCESS and kept in-frame rearrangements only. Not all clones are present; in checked studies, unresolved V genes account for under half, and no reason is known for the remainder. The table for this sample lists 150,000 or so clones; under 95% of them were counted only once. 5% to 7% of the sample is taken by the ten largest. Worth noting for this clone: The target of this receptor is not known. The record has no base qualities; no much larger clone is one base away.

The germline V gene supplies CDR1 SGHRS and CDR2 YFSETQ. The CDR3 runs 15 amino acids, cysteine and phenylalanine included. Kept here is only the CDR3 DNA, which spans 45 bases and is read in frame from base 1. Between the V and J ends, shortened by 2 bases and 5 bases respectively, the junction contains 14 bases. This sequence was found in a man aged 18-30 years in good health. The sample was blood. The sequence joins TRBV5-1 to TRBJ2-1, with the D segment identity uncertain. The CDR3: CASSFGGDPHNEQFF. The DNA sequence follows: TGCGCCAGCAGCTTTGGCGGCGACCCCCACAATGAGCAGTTCTTC.